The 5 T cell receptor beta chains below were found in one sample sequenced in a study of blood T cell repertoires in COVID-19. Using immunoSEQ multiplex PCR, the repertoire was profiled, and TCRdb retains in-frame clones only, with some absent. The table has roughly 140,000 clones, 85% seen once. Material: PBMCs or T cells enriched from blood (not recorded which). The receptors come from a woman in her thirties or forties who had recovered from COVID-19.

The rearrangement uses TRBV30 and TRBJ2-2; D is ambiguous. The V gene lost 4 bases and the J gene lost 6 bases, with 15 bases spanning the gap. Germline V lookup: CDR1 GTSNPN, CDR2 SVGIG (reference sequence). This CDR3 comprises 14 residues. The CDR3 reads CAWNPHFDSGELFF. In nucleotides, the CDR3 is TGTGCCTGGAACCCCCACTTTGACTCCGGGGAGCTGTTTTTT. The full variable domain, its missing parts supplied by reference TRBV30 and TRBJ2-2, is SQTIHQWPATLVQPVGSPLSLECTVEGTSNPNLYWYRQAAGRGLQLLFYSVGIGQISSEVPQNLSASRPQDRQFILSSKKLLLSDSGFYLCAWNPHFDSGELFFGEGSRLTVL.

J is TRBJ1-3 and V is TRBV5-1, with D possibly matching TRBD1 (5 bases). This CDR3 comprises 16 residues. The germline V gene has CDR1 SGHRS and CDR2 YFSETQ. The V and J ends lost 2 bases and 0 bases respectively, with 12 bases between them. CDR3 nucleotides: TGCGCCAGCAGCTTTGACAGCCCAAACTCTGGAAACACCATATATTTT. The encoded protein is CASSFDSPNSGNTIYF.

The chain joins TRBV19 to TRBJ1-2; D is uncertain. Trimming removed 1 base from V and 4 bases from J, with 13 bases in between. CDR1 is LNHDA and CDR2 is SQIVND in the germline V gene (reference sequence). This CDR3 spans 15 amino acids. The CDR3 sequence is CASSIVGRRTYGYTF. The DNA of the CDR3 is TGTGCCAGTAGTATAGTAGGCAGGAGGACCTATGGCTACACCTTC.

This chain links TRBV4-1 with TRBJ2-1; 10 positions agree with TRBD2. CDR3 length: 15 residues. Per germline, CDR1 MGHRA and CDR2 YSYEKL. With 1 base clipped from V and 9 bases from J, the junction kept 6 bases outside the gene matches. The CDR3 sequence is CASSQGLAGAVEQFF. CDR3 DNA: TGCGCCAGCAGCCAAGGCCTAGCGGGAGCAGTTGAGCAGTTCTTC.

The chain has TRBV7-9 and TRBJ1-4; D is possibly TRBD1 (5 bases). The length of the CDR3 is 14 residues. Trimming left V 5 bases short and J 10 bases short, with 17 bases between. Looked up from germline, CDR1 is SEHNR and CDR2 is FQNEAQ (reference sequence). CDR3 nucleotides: TGTGCCAGCAGCGGGGAGGGCAGGGCCGCAAAACTGTTTTTT. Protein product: CASSGEGRAAKLFF.